The TCR beta chain described here comes from a study of blood T cell repertoires in COVID-19. This table comes from immunoSEQ multiplex PCR, and its TCRdb copy is limited to in-frame clones, with some not included. The table has about 270,000 clones, 88% seen once; the top ten hold 3%. This CDR3 has 16 residues. V was trimmed by 5 bases and J by 7 bases, leaving 21 bases between them. Germline V lookup: CDR1 MDHEN, CDR2 SYDVKM. The origin of this receptor is a woman between 50 and 59 years old who had recovered from COVID-19. The chain recombines TRBV28 with TRBJ2-4; a possible D gene is TRBD1 (5 bases). Material: PBMCs or T cells enriched from blood (not recorded which). The CDR3: CASSPGRRGNTNIQYF. The CDR3 DNA follows: TGTGCCAGCAGTCCGGGTCGAAGGGGTAACACGAACATTCAGTACTTC.